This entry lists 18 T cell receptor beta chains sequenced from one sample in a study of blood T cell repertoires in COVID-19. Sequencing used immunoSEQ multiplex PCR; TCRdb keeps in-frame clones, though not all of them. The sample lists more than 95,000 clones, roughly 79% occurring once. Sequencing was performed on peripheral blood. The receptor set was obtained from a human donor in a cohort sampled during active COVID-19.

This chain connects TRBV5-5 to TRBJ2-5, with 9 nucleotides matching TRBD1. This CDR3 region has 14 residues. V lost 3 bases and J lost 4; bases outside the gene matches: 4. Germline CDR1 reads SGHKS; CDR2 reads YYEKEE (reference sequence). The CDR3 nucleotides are TGTGCCAGCAGCTGGAACAGGGGGCGAGAGACCCAGTACTTC. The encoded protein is CASSWNRGRETQYF.

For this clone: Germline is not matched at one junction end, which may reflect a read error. The CDR3 coding sequence is TGTGCCAGCAGCTTACCGGGTCGCCATAAGATCTTC. Translation gives CASSLPGRHKIF. The chain couples TRBV7-2 to TRBJ1-2; no reliable D call. The CDR3 spans 12 residues. Looked up from germline, CDR1 is SGHTA and CDR2 is FQGNSA.

CDR3 amino acids: CASSLVGTYYEQYF. DNA of the CDR3: TGCGCCAGCAGCTTGGTTGGGACATACTACGAGCAGTACTTC. The V gene is TRBV5-1, the J gene TRBJ2-7; tentatively, D is TRBD1 (6 bases). The CDR3 has 14 residues. Germline values: CDR1 SGHRS, CDR2 YFSETQ. V was cut by 0 bases and J by 3 bases, with 10 bases left in between. Based on the CDR3 plus reference TRBV5-1 and TRBJ2-7, the full variable domain is KAGVTQTPRYLIKTRGQQVTLSCSPISGHRSVSWYQQTPGQGLQFLFEYFSETQRNKGNFPGRFSGRQFSNSRSEMNVSTLELGDSALYLCASSLVGTYYEQYFGPGTRLTVT.

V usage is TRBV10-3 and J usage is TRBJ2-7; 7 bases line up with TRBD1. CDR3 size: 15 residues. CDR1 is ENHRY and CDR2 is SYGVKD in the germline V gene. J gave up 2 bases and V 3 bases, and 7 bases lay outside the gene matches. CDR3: CAISDSTGSAYEQYF. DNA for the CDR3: TGTGCCATCAGTGACTCGACAGGGTCGGCCTACGAGCAGTACTTC.

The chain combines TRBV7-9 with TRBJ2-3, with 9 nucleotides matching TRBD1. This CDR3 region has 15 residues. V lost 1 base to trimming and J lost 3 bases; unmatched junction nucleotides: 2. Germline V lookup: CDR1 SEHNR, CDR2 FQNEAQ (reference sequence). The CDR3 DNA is TGTGCCAGCAGCTTAGACAGGGGGCGGACAGATACGCAGTATTTT. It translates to CASSLDRGRTDTQYF.

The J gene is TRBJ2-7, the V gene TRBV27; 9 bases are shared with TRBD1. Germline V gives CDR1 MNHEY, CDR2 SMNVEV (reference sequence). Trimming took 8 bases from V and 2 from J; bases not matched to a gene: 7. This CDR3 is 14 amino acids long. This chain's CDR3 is CASRQQGATYEQYF. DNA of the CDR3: TGTGCCAGCCGACAACAGGGGGCAACCTACGAGCAGTACTTC.

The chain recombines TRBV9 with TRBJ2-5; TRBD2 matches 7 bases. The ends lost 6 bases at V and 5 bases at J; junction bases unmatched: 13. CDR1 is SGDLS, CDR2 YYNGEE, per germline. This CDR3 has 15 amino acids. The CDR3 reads CASTWTGGSGETQYF. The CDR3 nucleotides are TGTGCCAGCACGTGGACGGGAGGCTCCGGGGAGACCCAGTACTTC.

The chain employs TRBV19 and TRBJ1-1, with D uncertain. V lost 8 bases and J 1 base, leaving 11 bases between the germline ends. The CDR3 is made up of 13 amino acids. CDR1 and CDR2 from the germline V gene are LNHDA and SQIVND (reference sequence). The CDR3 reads CASRTGRNTEAFF. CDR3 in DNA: TGTGCCAGTCGTACCGGGAGGAACACTGAAGCTTTCTTT.

The CDR3 DNA reads TGTGCCAGCAGCGTACTTATGGGAGGTGGGACCGGGGAGCTGTTTTTT. It encodes CASSVLMGGGTGELFF. This sequence joins TRBV9 and TRBJ2-2; D might be TRBD2 (6 bases). The CDR3 runs 16 residues. Germline V gene lookup returns CDR1 SGDLS and CDR2 YYNGEE. Trimming stripped 1 base from V and 5 bases from J, with 15 bases between.

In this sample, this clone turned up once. Written as DNA, the CDR3 is TGTGCCAGTAGACCCCCGGGACTCGGAGGCGATGAGCAGTTCTTC. Protein: CASRPPGLGGDEQFF. This chain joins TRBV19 and TRBJ2-1; D is possibly TRBD2 (6 bases). Germline V gene sequence: CDR1 LNHDA, CDR2 SQIVND (reference sequence). V was shortened by 6 bases and J by 8 bases, with 20 bases between the two germline ends. The CDR3 length is 15 residues.

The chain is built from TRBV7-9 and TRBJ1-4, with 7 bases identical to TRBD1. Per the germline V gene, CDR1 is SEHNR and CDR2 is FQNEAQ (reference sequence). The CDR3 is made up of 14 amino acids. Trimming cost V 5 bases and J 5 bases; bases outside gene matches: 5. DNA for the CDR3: TGTGCCAGCAGCCTAGGGACAGAGAATGAAAAACTGTTTTTT. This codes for CASSLGTENEKLFF.

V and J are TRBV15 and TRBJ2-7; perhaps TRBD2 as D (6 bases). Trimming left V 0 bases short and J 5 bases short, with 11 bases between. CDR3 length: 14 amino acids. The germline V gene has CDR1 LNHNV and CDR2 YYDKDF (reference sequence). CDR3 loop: CATSRETGVHEQYF. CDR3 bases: TGTGCCACCAGCAGAGAAACGGGGGTCCACGAGCAGTACTTC.

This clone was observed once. The chain's CDR3 is CASSLGTGSAGELFF. CDR3 coding DNA: TGTGCCAGCAGCTTGGGTACAGGGAGCGCCGGGGAGCTGTTTTTT. V gene TRBV5-6 combines with J gene TRBJ2-2; the D gene is possibly TRBD1 (6 bases). Trimming pared 0 bases from V and 6 bases from J, leaving 12 bases between. The germline CDR1 and CDR2 sequences are SGHDT and YYEEEE. The CDR3 spans 15 residues.

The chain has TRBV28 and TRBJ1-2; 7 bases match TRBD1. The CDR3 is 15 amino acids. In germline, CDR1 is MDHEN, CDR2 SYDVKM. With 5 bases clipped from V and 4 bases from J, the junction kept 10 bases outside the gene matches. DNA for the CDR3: TGTGCCAGCAGTCCCCGGGACAGATTACTCTATGGCTACACCTTC. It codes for CASSPRDRLLYGYTF.

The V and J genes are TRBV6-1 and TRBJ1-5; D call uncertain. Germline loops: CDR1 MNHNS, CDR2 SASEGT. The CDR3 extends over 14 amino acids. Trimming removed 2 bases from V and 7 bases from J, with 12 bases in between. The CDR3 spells CASSEWEGGQPQHF. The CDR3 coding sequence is TGTGCCAGCAGTGAATGGGAGGGCGGACAGCCCCAGCATTTT.

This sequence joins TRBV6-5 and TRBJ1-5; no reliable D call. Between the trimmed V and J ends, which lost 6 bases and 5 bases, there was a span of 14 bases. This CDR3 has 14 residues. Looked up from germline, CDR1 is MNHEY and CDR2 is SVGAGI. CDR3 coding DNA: TGTGCCAGCAGCGAGGCACCGATCGATCAGCCCCAGCATTTT. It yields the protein CASSEAPIDQPQHF.

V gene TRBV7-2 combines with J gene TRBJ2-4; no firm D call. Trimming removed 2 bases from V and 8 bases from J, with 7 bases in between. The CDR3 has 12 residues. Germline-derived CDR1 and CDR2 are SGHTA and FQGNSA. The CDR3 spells CASSLLEDIQYF. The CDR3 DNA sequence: TGTGCCAGCAGCTTACTAGAGGACATTCAGTACTTC.

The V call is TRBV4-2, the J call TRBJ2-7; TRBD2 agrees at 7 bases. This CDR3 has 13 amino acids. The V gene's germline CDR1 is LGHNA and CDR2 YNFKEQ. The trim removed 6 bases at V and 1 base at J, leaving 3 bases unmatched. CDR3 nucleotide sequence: TGTGCCAGCAGGCTAGCGGATTCCTACGAGCAGTACTTC. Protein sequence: CASRLADSYEQYF.